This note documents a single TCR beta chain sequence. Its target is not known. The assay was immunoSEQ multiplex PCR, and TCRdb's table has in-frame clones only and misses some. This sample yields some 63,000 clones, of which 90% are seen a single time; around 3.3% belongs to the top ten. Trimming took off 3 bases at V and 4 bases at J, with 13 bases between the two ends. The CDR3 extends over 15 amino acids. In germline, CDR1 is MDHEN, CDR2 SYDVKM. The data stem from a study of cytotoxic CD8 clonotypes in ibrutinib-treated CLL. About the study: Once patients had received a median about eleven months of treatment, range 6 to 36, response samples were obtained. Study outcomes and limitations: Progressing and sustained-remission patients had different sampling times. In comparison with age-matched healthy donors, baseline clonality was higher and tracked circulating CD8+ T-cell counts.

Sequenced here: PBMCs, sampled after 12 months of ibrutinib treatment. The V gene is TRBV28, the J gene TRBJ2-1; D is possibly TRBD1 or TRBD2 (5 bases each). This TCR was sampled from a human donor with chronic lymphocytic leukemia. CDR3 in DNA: TGTGCCAGCAGTTTCGAGGGGCTTAAGTACAATGAGCAGTTCTTC. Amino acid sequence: CASSFEGLKYNEQFF. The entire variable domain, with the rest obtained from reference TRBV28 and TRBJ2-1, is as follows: DVKVTQSSRYLVKRTGEKVFLECVQDMDHENMFWYRQDPGLGLRLIYFSYDVKMKEKGDIPEGYSVSREKKERFSLILESASTNQTSMYLCASSFEGLKYNEQFFGPGTRLTVL.